The 31 T cell receptor beta chains below all came from one sample that was sequenced in a study of blood T cell repertoires in COVID-19. Using immunoSEQ multiplex PCR, the repertoire was profiled, and TCRdb retains in-frame clones only, with some absent. The table lists approximately 26,000 clones, roughly 79% of them singletons. The sequenced material came from peripheral blood. The source of these receptors is an elderly man with active or convalescent COVID-19.

The genes are TRBV19 and TRBJ2-7; 11 nucleotides agree with TRBD1. The length of the CDR3 is 13 residues. The V gene's germline CDR1 is LNHDA and CDR2 SQIVND (reference sequence). V gave up 6 bases and J gave up 2 bases; unmatched junction bases: 0. In nucleotides, the CDR3 is TGTGCCAGTAGGGACAGGGGGCCCTACGAGCAGTACTTC. Its protein product is CASRDRGPYEQYF.

The rearrangement joins TRBV2 to TRBJ1-4; 9 bases match TRBD1. The V and J ends lost 7 bases and 0 bases, in that order; junction bases with no gene match: 3. The CDR3 runs 15 residues. From germline, CDR1 is SNHLY and CDR2 FYNNEI. The CDR3 is CASTRQGATNEKLFF. The CDR3 bases are TGTGCCAGCACCAGACAGGGGGCAACTAATGAAAAACTGTTTTTT. Variable domain in full (rest from reference TRBV2 and TRBJ1-4): EPEVTQTPSHQVTQMGQEVILRCVPISNHLYFYWYRQILGQKVEFLVSFYNNEISEKSEIFDDQFSVERPDGSNFTLKIRSTKLEDSAMYFCASTRQGATNEKLFFGSGTQLSVL.

This sequence joins TRBV18 and TRBJ1-1, with D hard to call. V was clipped by 1 base and J by 8 bases, with 8 bases between them. Germline-derived CDR1 and CDR2 are KGHSH and LQKENI. The CDR3 totals 12 residues. This CDR3 reads CASSPQEYEAFF. DNA for the CDR3: TGTGCCAGCTCACCACAGGAGTACGAAGCTTTCTTT.

The chain recombines TRBV7-6 with TRBJ2-2; weak D call: TRBD1 (5 bases). The length of the CDR3 is 15 residues. V was cut by 1 base and J by 6 bases, with 12 bases left in between. CDR1 is SGHVS, CDR2 FNYEAQ, per germline. The CDR3 region has the DNA TGTGCCAGCAGCTTAGTGGCAGGGAAGGCCGGGGAGCTGTTTTTT. It yields the protein CASSLVAGKAGELFF.

The V call is TRBV28, the J call TRBJ2-2, with a tentative D call TRBD1 (6 bases). CDR1 and CDR2 from the germline V gene are MDHEN and SYDVKM. V was clipped by 9 bases and J by 0 bases, with 11 bases between them. The CDR3 contains 14 residues. In nucleotides, the CDR3 is TGTGCCAGTAGGGGGACGGCGAACACCGGGGAGCTGTTTTTT. As protein: CASRGTANTGELFF.

The V gene is TRBV7-8, the J gene TRBJ1-5; D ambiguous. Trimming removed 2 bases at V and 7 bases at J, with 6 bases between. The CDR3 is 12 amino acids. Germline V CDR1 and CDR2: SGHVS, FQNEAQ. DNA for the CDR3: TGTGCCAGCAGCTTACCCCTCCAGCCCCAGCATTTT. It translates to CASSLPLQPQHF.

In DNA form, the CDR3 reads TGTGCCAGCACCCTACAGGGTATGTCTGGGGCCAACGTCCTGACTTTC. Translation gives CASTLQGMSGANVLTF. The chain recombines TRBV5-5 with TRBJ2-6; TRBD1 might be the D (6 bases). The germline V gene has CDR1 SGHKS and CDR2 YYEKEE (reference sequence). The V gene lost 6 bases and the J gene lost 1 base, with 14 bases spanning the gap. The CDR3 has 16 amino acids.

V is TRBV7-2 and J is TRBJ1-4; D perhaps matches TRBD1 (5 bases). Trimming took 5 bases from V and 7 from J, leaving 14 bases between them. The germline V gene encodes CDR1 SGHTA and CDR2 FQGNSA. The CDR3 contains 14 residues. The CDR3, as DNA: TGTGCCAGCAGCCAGGGAATAGTAGGTGAAAAACTGTTTTTT. Translating it yields CASSQGIVGEKLFF. The variable domain in full, with the rest retrieved from reference TRBV7-2 and TRBJ1-4, is GAGVSQSPSNKVTEKGKDVELRCDPISGHTALYWYRQSLGQGLEFLIYFQGNSAPDKSGLPSDRFSAERTGGSVSTLTIQRTQQEDSAVYLCASSQGIVGEKLFFGSGTQLSVL.

The CDR3 sequence is CASSQGAGMLGEKLFF. The DNA for the CDR3 is TGCGCCAGCAGCCAAGGGGCCGGAATGTTGGGTGAAAAACTGTTTTTT. The chain has TRBV4-3 and TRBJ1-4; D is ambiguous. Trimming took off 1 base at V and 7 bases at J, with 16 bases between the two ends. CDR1 is LGHNA, CDR2 YSLEER, per germline. This CDR3 is 16 amino acids long.

This chain links TRBV6-5 with TRBJ2-5, with TRBD1 identical over 9 bases. The CDR3 runs to 13 residues. The J segment lost 6 bases and the V segment lost 10 bases, leaving 9 bases of the junction unmatched. Germline-derived CDR1 and CDR2 are MNHEY and SVGAGI. Here the CDR3 DNA reads TGTGCCACATGGCCGGGACAGGGTCAGACCCAGTACTTC. It translates to CATWPGQGQTQYF.

The CDR3 DNA reads TGTGCCAGCAGTTGGGACAGTGGAGATGGCTACACCTTC. Protein sequence: CASSWDSGDGYTF. The rearrangement uses TRBV6-6 and TRBJ1-2, with 7 positions matching TRBD1. V lost 4 bases and J lost 6; bases outside the gene matches: 5. The CDR3 sequence is 13 residues long. Germline V gives CDR1 MNHNY, CDR2 SVGAGI (reference sequence).

This clone occurred once. V usage is TRBV28 and J usage is TRBJ1-4, with TRBD1 matching 9 bases. Germline values: CDR1 MDHEN, CDR2 SYDVKM. V lost 9 bases, J lost 7 bases, and 3 bases stayed unmatched. The CDR3 is 12 amino acids. The CDR3 sequence: CASGQGIEKLFF. CDR3 DNA: TGTGCCAGTGGACAGGGGATTGAAAAACTGTTTTTT.

The DNA for the CDR3 is TGTGCCAGCAGCCAAGACAGTCAAGAGACCCAGTACTTC. As protein: CASSQDSQETQYF. The chain links TRBV3-1 (or the pseudogene TRBV3-2) to TRBJ2-5, with D hard to call. Per germline, CDR1 LGHDT and CDR2 YNNKEL (reference sequence). This CDR3 comprises 13 residues. The V end lost 0 bases, the J end lost 2 bases, and 4 bases lay between the germline ends.

This clone occurred a few times. This CDR3 reads CASSQAGAANTEAFF. DNA of the CDR3: TGCGCCAGCAGCCAAGCAGGGGCCGCGAACACTGAAGCTTTCTTT. The J gene is TRBJ1-1, the V gene TRBV4-3; tentative D call: TRBD1 (6 bases). CDR1 and CDR2 (germline): LGHNA, YSLEER. CDR3 length: 15 amino acids. Trimming removed 1 base at V and 1 base at J, with 10 bases between.

Only a few counts were recorded for this clone. V is TRBV24-1 and J is TRBJ2-3; 11 positions match TRBD2. The CDR3 consists of 15 residues. Trimming at V came to 11 bases and at J to 3 bases, leaving 9 bases not matched to a gene. Germline assignment: CDR1 KGHDR and CDR2 SFDVKD. The CDR3 sequence: CANRLAGIRTDTQYF. In DNA form, the CDR3 reads TGTGCCAACAGACTAGCGGGGATTCGAACAGATACGCAGTATTTT.

J is TRBJ2-7 and V is TRBV7-8; D possibly corresponds to TRBD2 (7 bases). Trimming took off 5 bases at V and 1 base at J, with 21 bases between the two ends. The CDR3 totals 17 residues. Looked up from germline, CDR1 is SGHVS and CDR2 is FQNEAQ. CDR3 region: CASSPRGGGPTSYEQYF. For the CDR3, the DNA is TGTGCCAGCAGCCCACGGGGAGGGGGACCTACTTCCTACGAGCAGTACTTC. The full variable domain, in which reference TRBV7-8 and TRBJ2-7 provide the parts outside the CDR3, is GAGVSQSPRYKVAKRGQDVALRCDPISGHVSLFWYQQALGQGPEFLTYFQNEAQLDKSGLPSDRFFAERPEGSVSTLKIQRTQQEDSAVYLCASSPRGGGPTSYEQYFGPGTRLTVT.

The V and J genes are TRBV7-2 and TRBJ2-1; TRBD1 aligns across 9 bases. The CDR3 covers 15 residues. The germline gives CDR1 SGHTA, CDR2 FQGNSA. V gave up 5 bases and J gave up 4 bases; unmatched junction bases: 6. Here the CDR3 reads CASSVRTGAYNEQFF. The CDR3 DNA sequence: TGTGCCAGCAGCGTTAGGACAGGGGCGTACAATGAGCAGTTCTTC.

This clone has a handful of counts. The CDR3 protein is CASSSAGMKYGYTF. In DNA, the CDR3 is TGTGCCAGCAGCTCAGCAGGGATGAAATATGGCTACACCTTC. This chain links TRBV5-6 with TRBJ1-2; TRBD1 might be the D (5 bases). Trimming took off 3 bases at V and 5 bases at J, with 14 bases between the two ends. The CDR3 spans 14 residues. The germline CDR1 and CDR2 sequences are SGHDT and YYEEEE.

The rearrangement links TRBV27 to TRBJ2-7, with a tentative D call TRBD1 (6 bases). V was cut by 3 bases and J by 5 bases, with 11 bases left in between. This CDR3 is 13 amino acids long. CDR1 and CDR2 from the germline V gene are MNHEY and SMNVEV (reference sequence). CDR3: CASSFTGFHEQYF. The CDR3 nucleotides are TGTGCCAGCAGTTTTACAGGGTTCCACGAGCAGTACTTC.

The chain joins TRBV5-1 to TRBJ2-2; D remains ambiguous. This CDR3 has 17 amino acids. Per the germline V gene, CDR1 is SGHRS and CDR2 is YFSETQ. V lost 0 bases and J 0 bases, leaving 12 bases between the germline ends. The CDR3 is CASSLGHQAPNTGELFF. DNA for the CDR3: TGCGCCAGCAGCTTGGGACACCAGGCACCGAACACCGGGGAGCTGTTTTTT. The full variable domain, completed using reference TRBV5-1 and TRBJ2-2, is KAGVTQTPRYLIKTRGQQVTLSCSPISGHRSVSWYQQTPGQGLQFLFEYFSETQRNKGNFPGRFSGRQFSNSRSEMNVSTLELGDSALYLCASSLGHQAPNTGELFFGEGSRLTVL.

V and J are TRBV28 and TRBJ2-3; 11 bases map to TRBD1. Germline V gives CDR1 MDHEN, CDR2 SYDVKM. The CDR3 is 16 residues long. V shed 5 bases, J shed 5 bases, and the junction held 9 bases outside the gene matches. The CDR3 sequence: CASSPRTGGKRDTQYF. For the CDR3, the DNA is TGTGCCAGCAGTCCGCGGACAGGGGGCAAGAGAGATACGCAGTATTTT.

This chain connects TRBV19 to TRBJ1-5, with a weak D call TRBD1 (5 bases). The CDR3 loop spans 14 amino acids. In germline, CDR1 is LNHDA, CDR2 SQIVND (reference sequence). V dropped 3 bases and J dropped 3 bases, with 9 bases sitting between them. The CDR3 nucleotides are TGTGCCAGTAGTATTACAGGTCCCAATCAGCCCCAGCATTTT. It is translated as CASSITGPNQPQHF.

This clone was picked up a small number of times. This sequence joins TRBV10-3 and TRBJ2-1; maybe TRBD2 (5 bases). Germline CDR1 reads ENHRY; CDR2 reads SYGVKD. CDR3 length equals 14 residues. Trimming shortened V by 9 bases and J by 1 base, and 13 bases separated the two germline ends. The CDR3 DNA reads TGTGCCATATTTTCGGGGTTGTCCTACAATGAGCAGTTCTTC. Translated: CAIFSGLSYNEQFF.

The count of this clone is one. V and J are TRBV18 and TRBJ1-6; 7 nucleotides agree with TRBD1. The germline gives CDR1 KGHSH, CDR2 LQKENI. Germline trimming cut 6 bases from V and 11 bases from J; bases unmatched to any gene: 7. The CDR3 runs 13 residues. This CDR3 is CASSPTGDPPLHF. The CDR3 DNA reads TGTGCCAGCTCGCCCACAGGGGATCCACCCCTCCACTTT.

This chain joins TRBV19 and TRBJ2-7; no clear D gene. The CDR3 runs to 13 residues. The V end was cut by 8 bases, the J end by 1 base, with 12 bases between. CDR1 and CDR2 from the germline V gene are LNHDA and SQIVND (reference sequence). CDR3 nucleotide sequence: TGTGCCAGTTCAACTCCTGCTTCCTACGAGCAGTACTTC. Translating gives CASSTPASYEQYF.

The V gene is TRBV4-1, the J gene TRBJ1-5; D remains ambiguous. Germline V gene sequence: CDR1 MGHRA, CDR2 YSYEKL. CDR3 length equals 13 residues. Trimming stripped 1 base from V and 4 bases from J, with 5 bases between. Here the CDR3 DNA reads TGCGCCAGCAGCCAAGGCAGAAATCAGCCCCAGCATTTT. Its protein is CASSQGRNQPQHF.

This rearrangement joins TRBV6-1 to TRBJ1-1; D might be TRBD1 (6 bases). V was cut by 2 bases and J by 3 bases, with 7 bases left in between. Germline CDR1 MNHNS, CDR2 SASEGT. CDR3 length: 13 residues. For the CDR3, the DNA is TGTGCCAGCAGTGAATACAGGGACACTGAAGCTTTCTTT. Its translation is CASSEYRDTEAFF.

The rearrangement uses TRBV7-2 and TRBJ1-2; 8 bases align to TRBD1. Germline loops: CDR1 SGHTA, CDR2 FQGNSA. Trimming at V came to 4 bases and at J to 4 bases, leaving 5 bases not matched to a gene. The CDR3 covers 14 residues. CDR3 bases: TGTGCCAGCAGCTCCCCCAGGGGGCCCTATGGCTACACCTTC. This codes for CASSSPRGPYGYTF.

The gene calls are TRBV19 and TRBJ1-3; D gene unclear. Germline V gene data show CDR1 as LNHDA and CDR2 as SQIVND (reference sequence). V lost 3 bases and J lost 1, with 10 bases in between. CDR3 size: 15 residues. This CDR3 is CASSIPTRSGNTIYF. The CDR3, as DNA: TGTGCCAGTAGTATCCCGACGAGGTCTGGAAACACCATATATTTT.

This clone showed up just a few times. The rearrangement links TRBV27 to TRBJ2-2, with a possible D match to TRBD2 (7 bases). This CDR3 contains 15 residues. V was clipped by 2 bases and J by 5 bases, with 12 bases between them. Germline V CDR1 and CDR2: MNHEY, SMNVEV (reference sequence). CDR3: CASSLGGADTGELFF. In nucleotides, the CDR3 is TGTGCCAGCAGTTTAGGGGGGGCTGATACCGGGGAGCTGTTTTTT.

The chain combines TRBV28 with TRBJ1-2; D is ambiguous. Trimming left V 1 base short and J 0 bases short, with 6 bases between. CDR1 and CDR2 (germline): MDHEN, SYDVKM. The CDR3 loop spans 14 amino acids. DNA of the CDR3: TGTGCCAGCAGTTTATCACATTCTAACTATGGCTACACCTTC. It yields the protein CASSLSHSNYGYTF.